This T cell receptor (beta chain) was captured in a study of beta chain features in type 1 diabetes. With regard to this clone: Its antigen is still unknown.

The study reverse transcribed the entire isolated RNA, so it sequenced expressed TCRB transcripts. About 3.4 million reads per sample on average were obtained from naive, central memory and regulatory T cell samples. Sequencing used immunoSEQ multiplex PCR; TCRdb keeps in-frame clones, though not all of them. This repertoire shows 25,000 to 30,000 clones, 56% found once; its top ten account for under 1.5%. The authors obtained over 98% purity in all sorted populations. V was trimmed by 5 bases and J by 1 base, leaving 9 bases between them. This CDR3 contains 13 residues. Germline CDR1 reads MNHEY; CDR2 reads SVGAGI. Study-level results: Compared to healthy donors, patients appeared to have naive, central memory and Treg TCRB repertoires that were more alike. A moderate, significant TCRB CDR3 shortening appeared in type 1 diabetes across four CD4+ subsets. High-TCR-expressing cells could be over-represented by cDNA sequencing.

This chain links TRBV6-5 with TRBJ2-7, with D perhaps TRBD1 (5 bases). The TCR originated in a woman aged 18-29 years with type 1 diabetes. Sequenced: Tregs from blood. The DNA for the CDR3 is TGTGCCAGCAGTGCGGACACATCCTACGAGCAGTACGTC. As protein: CASSADTSYEQYV.